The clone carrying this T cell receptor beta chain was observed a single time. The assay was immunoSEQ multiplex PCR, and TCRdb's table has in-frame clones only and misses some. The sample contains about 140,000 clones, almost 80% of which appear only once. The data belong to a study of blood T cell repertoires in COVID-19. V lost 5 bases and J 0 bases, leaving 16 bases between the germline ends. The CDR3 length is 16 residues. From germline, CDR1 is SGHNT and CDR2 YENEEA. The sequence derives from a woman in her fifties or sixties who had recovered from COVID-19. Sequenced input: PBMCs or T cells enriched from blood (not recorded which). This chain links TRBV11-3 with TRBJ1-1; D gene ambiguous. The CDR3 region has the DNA TGTGCCAGCAGCCCCCCGCACCGGGGAATGAACACTGAAGCTTTCTTT. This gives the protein CASSPPHRGMNTEAFF.